The subject of this entry is one T cell receptor (beta chain). Under the authors' procedure: Amplification of reference gene primers was used by the study to estimate nucleated cell counts. Profiling relied on immunoSEQ multiplex PCR, and the TCRdb table lists in-frame clones only, not all of them. The V and J calls and clone size are taken from that table; D and trimming were inferred from the DNA. The sample records 25,000 to 30,000 clones, about 89% being singletons. This specimen belongs to a study of blood T cell repertoires in COVID-19. Study at large: Sites in the United States, Italy and Spain provided acute and convalescent COVID-19 samples. Nucleic acid was either cDNA or gDNA, and it came from T cells, B-cell-depleted T cells, or PBMCs.

CDR1 LNHDA and CDR2 SQIVND come from the germline V gene (reference sequence). This CDR3 spans 13 amino acids. V lost 6 bases and J 5 bases, leaving 13 bases between the germline ends. The TCR originated in a man in his 70s with active COVID-19. The sequenced sample was peripheral blood. The V and J genes are TRBV19 and TRBJ2-5, with D possibly being TRBD1 (5 bases). CDR3 nucleotides: TGTGCCAGTAGGCCCACAGGTACGGAGACCCAGTACTTC. It is translated as CASRPTGTETQYF.